The 32 T cell receptor beta chains below were found in one sample sequenced in a study of blood T cell repertoires in COVID-19. Assay used: immunoSEQ multiplex PCR; TCRdb lists only in-frame clones, some missing. The sample lists 130,000 to 150,000 clones; roughly 78% were seen once. Sequencing used peripheral blood. The receptor source for this set is a human donor with acute or convalescent COVID-19. The donor label of this sample is uncertain.

The chain joins TRBV19 to TRBJ2-3; 8 bases map to TRBD2. Germline-derived CDR1 and CDR2 are LNHDA and SQIVND (reference sequence). The CDR3 is made up of 16 amino acids. V lost 8 bases to trimming and J lost 2 bases; unmatched junction nucleotides: 12. CDR3 region: CASRDPGGALTDTQYF. CDR3 in DNA: TGTGCCAGTCGAGACCCGGGGGGGGCCCTCACAGATACGCAGTATTTT.

This clone was found once. The chain has TRBV18 and TRBJ2-1; 9 bases are a match to TRBD1. Per the germline V gene, CDR1 is KGHSH and CDR2 is LQKENI. The CDR3 sequence is 15 residues long. V lost 6 bases and J lost 7; bases outside the gene matches: 10. The DNA of the CDR3 is TGTGCCAGCTCCCGGACTTCCGGGACAGGGAATGAGCAGTTCTTC. Its protein is CASSRTSGTGNEQFF. The complete variable domain, with remaining parts taken from reference TRBV18 and TRBJ2-1, reads NAGVMQNPRHLVRRRGQEARLRCSPMKGHSHVYWYRQLPEEGLKFMVYLQKENIIDESGMPKERFSAEFPKEGPSILRIQQVVRGDSAAYFCASSRTSGTGNEQFFGPGTRLTVL.

The chain recombines TRBV5-1 with TRBJ2-5; 9 nucleotides agree with TRBD1. Trimming at V came to 3 bases and at J to 6 bases, leaving 9 bases not matched to a gene. The CDR3 runs 15 residues. In germline, CDR1 is SGHRS, CDR2 YFSETQ. CDR3 in amino acids: CASSSTGTGFKTQYF. The CDR3 DNA is TGCGCCAGCAGCTCCACCGGGACAGGGTTTAAGACCCAGTACTTC.

This clone was counted between two and nine times. V is TRBV5-1 and J is TRBJ1-1; 7 bases are a match to TRBD1. This CDR3 comprises 13 residues. V shed 1 base and J 3 bases; nucleotides not matched to a gene: 0. Germline V gives CDR1 SGHRS, CDR2 YFSETQ. CDR3 nucleotide sequence: TGCGCCAGCAGCTTGCAGGGGGACACTGAAGCTTTCTTT. Encoded protein: CASSLQGDTEAFF.

The chain recombines TRBV5-4 with TRBJ1-5, with TRBD1 matching over 7 bases. J gave up 0 bases and V 4 bases, and 7 bases lay outside the gene matches. This CDR3 is 16 amino acids long. The germline CDR1 and CDR2 sequences are SGHNT and YYREEE (reference sequence). The CDR3 DNA reads as TGTGCCAGCAGCGCCGGGACAGATTATAGCAATCAGCCCCAGCATTTT. Amino acids: CASSAGTDYSNQPQHF.

The chain couples TRBV28 to TRBJ1-3; TRBD1 might be the D (6 bases). The germline gives CDR1 MDHEN, CDR2 SYDVKM. Deletions cut 3 bases from V and 0 bases from J, with 15 bases between. The CDR3 extends over 17 amino acids. CDR3 protein: CASSFLGQRGSGNTIYF. CDR3 in DNA: TGTGCCAGCAGTTTTCTGGGACAAAGGGGCTCTGGAAACACCATATATTTT.

This chain joins TRBV6-6 and TRBJ1-2, with a possible D match to TRBD1 (5 bases). CDR1 MNHNY and CDR2 SVGAGI come from the germline V gene (reference sequence). The CDR3 sequence is 12 residues long. The ends were cut back, 6 bases at V and 5 bases at J, with 10 bases in the middle. In nucleotides, the CDR3 is TGTGCCAGCAGAGGGGAAGGATATGGCTACACCTTC. This sequence encodes CASRGEGYGYTF.

The rearrangement links TRBV5-4 to TRBJ2-5, with D maybe TRBD1 (5 bases). CDR1 is SGHNT, CDR2 YYREEE, per germline (reference sequence). The CDR3 spans 14 residues. V lost 1 base and J 4 bases, leaving 11 bases between the germline ends. For the CDR3, the DNA is TGTGCCAGCAGCTTGCAGGGAAGGCGAGAGACCCAGTACTTC. Translated, it gives CASSLQGRRETQYF.

This clone was recorded once. The J gene is TRBJ2-1, the V gene TRBV5-1; no clear D gene. Germline assignment: CDR1 SGHRS and CDR2 YFSETQ. This CDR3 has 14 amino acids. Between the trimmed V and J ends, which lost 10 bases and 7 bases, there was a span of 21 bases. The CDR3 nucleotides are TGCGCCTCACACGCGGTCGGGTACCAAAATGAGCAGTTCTTC. This codes for CASHAVGYQNEQFF.

The chain couples TRBV30 to TRBJ1-4; a weak D match, TRBD1 (6 bases). Per the germline V gene, CDR1 is GTSNPN and CDR2 is SVGIG (reference sequence). V lost 2 bases and J 8 bases, leaving 9 bases between the germline ends. The CDR3 totals 12 residues. CDR3 loop: CAWSRGGEKLFF. CDR3 nucleotide sequence: TGTGCCTGGAGTAGGGGGGGGGAAAAACTGTTTTTT.

V gene TRBV6-1 combines with J gene TRBJ1-2; D gene ambiguous. Per germline, CDR1 MNHNS and CDR2 SASEGT. V was pared by 0 bases and J by 4 bases, with 15 bases between. The CDR3 has 16 amino acids. The CDR3 protein is CASSEALYSTIYGYTF. The CDR3 nucleotides are TGTGCCAGCAGTGAAGCGCTATACAGTACGATCTATGGCTACACCTTC.

The chain recombines TRBV18 with TRBJ1-5; possibly TRBD1 for D (5 bases). This CDR3 is 15 amino acids long. V lost 3 bases and J lost 7, with 16 bases in between. Per the germline V gene, CDR1 is KGHSH and CDR2 is LQKENI. CDR3 region: CASSPGLGGDQPQHF. The CDR3, as DNA: TGTGCCAGCTCACCGGGCCTGGGGGGGGACCAGCCCCAGCATTTT. Together with reference TRBV18 and TRBJ1-5, the CDR3 gives the full variable domain: NAGVMQNPRHLVRRRGQEARLRCSPMKGHSHVYWYRQLPEEGLKFMVYLQKENIIDESGMPKERFSAEFPKEGPSILRIQQVVRGDSAAYFCASSPGLGGDQPQHFGDGTRLSIL.

A single count supports this clone. V gene TRBV30 combines with J gene TRBJ2-2; 7 bases agree with TRBD2. There are 15 residues in the CDR3. V trimming: 4 bases; J trimming: 6 bases; junction bases outside the gene matches: 11. CDR1 GTSNPN and CDR2 SVGIG come from the germline V gene (reference sequence). The CDR3 DNA sequence: TGTGCCTGGACCCGGGGGGTGATTTGGGCCGGGGAGCTGTTTTTT. The encoded protein is CAWTRGVIWAGELFF.

This sequence joins TRBV6-6 and TRBJ2-1; a possible D gene is TRBD1 (6 bases). This CDR3 region has 12 residues. Germline-derived CDR1 and CDR2 are MNHNY and SVGAGI (reference sequence). V dropped 8 bases and J dropped 5 bases, with 10 bases sitting between them. The CDR3 is CASLGAHNEQFF. The CDR3 DNA follows: TGTGCCAGCCTGGGGGCTCACAATGAGCAGTTCTTC.

The rearrangement joins TRBV30 to TRBJ1-5; 7 bases are shared with TRBD1. The CDR3 covers 14 residues. Germline V gives CDR1 GTSNPN, CDR2 SVGIG (reference sequence). After removal of 6 bases from V and 3 bases from J, the junction contained 8 bases not matched to a gene. The CDR3 is CACQIGQANQPQHF. Here the CDR3 DNA reads TGTGCCTGTCAGATCGGACAGGCCAATCAGCCCCAGCATTTT.

The V and J genes are TRBV30 and TRBJ1-4; TRBD1 matches at 8 bases. The CDR3 sequence is 14 residues long. Germline V gene lookup returns CDR1 GTSNPN and CDR2 SVGIG (reference sequence). After removal of 0 bases from V and 7 bases from J, the junction contained 4 bases not matched to a gene. Here the CDR3 reads CAWSVQGVVEKLFF. DNA of the CDR3: TGTGCCTGGAGTGTACAGGGGGTGGTTGAAAAACTGTTTTTT.

The V and J genes are TRBV27 and TRBJ1-2; 11 positions match TRBD1. This CDR3 comprises 15 residues. The germline V gene encodes CDR1 MNHEY and CDR2 SMNVEV (reference sequence). Trimming at V came to 6 bases and at J to 8 bases, leaving 11 bases not matched to a gene. The CDR3 sequence: CASRTTDRGLKGYTF. CDR3 in DNA: TGTGCCAGCAGGACTACGGACAGGGGGCTTAAGGGCTACACCTTC.

The chain is built from TRBV6-5 and TRBJ2-1; no definite D call. The CDR3 sequence is 14 residues long. The V and J ends lost 7 bases and 3 bases respectively, with 13 bases between them. CDR1 MNHEY and CDR2 SVGAGI come from the germline V gene. In nucleotides, the CDR3 is TGTGCCAGCATGGAGAGTGTCAGCTACAATGAGCAGTTCTTC. Translating it yields CASMESVSYNEQFF.

The gene calls are TRBV5-1 and TRBJ1-6, with D possibly being TRBD1 (5 bases). The CDR3 is 15 residues long. Trimming shortened V by 2 bases and J by 6 bases, and 12 bases separated the two germline ends. CDR1 is SGHRS and CDR2 is YFSETQ in the germline V gene. This CDR3 is CASSFTGLSNSPLHF. CDR3 in DNA: TGCGCCAGCAGCTTTACGGGACTGTCTAATTCACCCCTCCACTTT. The whole variable domain, filled in from reference TRBV5-1 and TRBJ1-6, reads KAGVTQTPRYLIKTRGQQVTLSCSPISGHRSVSWYQQTPGQGLQFLFEYFSETQRNKGNFPGRFSGRQFSNSRSEMNVSTLELGDSALYLCASSFTGLSNSPLHFGNGTRLTVT.

The chain recombines TRBV2 with TRBJ1-2, with 7 positions matching TRBD1. CDR1 is SNHLY and CDR2 is FYNNEI in the germline V gene. Germline trimming cut 7 bases from V and 6 bases from J; bases unmatched to any gene: 8. The CDR3 is 13 amino acids. The CDR3 loop is CASTWDSLDGYTF. The CDR3 coding sequence is TGTGCCAGCACCTGGGACAGTCTCGATGGCTACACCTTC.

V is TRBV30 and J is TRBJ1-2; D gene uncertain. V was trimmed by 0 bases and J by 9 bases, leaving 14 bases between them. Germline V gene sequence: CDR1 GTSNPN, CDR2 SVGIG (reference sequence). The CDR3 contains 13 residues. This CDR3 is CAWSVVLRESYTF. Here the CDR3 DNA reads TGTGCCTGGAGTGTTGTATTACGAGAAAGCTACACCTTC.

This chain connects TRBV18 to TRBJ2-5; the D gene is possibly TRBD2 (6 bases). Between the trimmed V and J ends, which lost 1 base and 5 bases, there was a span of 11 bases. Germline V gene data show CDR1 as KGHSH and CDR2 as LQKENI. The CDR3 has 14 amino acids. The CDR3 protein is CASSPQRAGETQYF. The CDR3 coding sequence is TGTGCCAGCTCACCACAGCGGGCAGGGGAGACCCAGTACTTC.

This clone was seen once. The gene calls are TRBV6-5 and TRBJ2-5, with 9 bases identical to TRBD2. Germline V gene lookup returns CDR1 MNHEY and CDR2 SVGAGI. This CDR3 region has 14 residues. V lost 8 bases to trimming and J lost 3 bases; unmatched junction nucleotides: 7. The chain's CDR3 is CASGGGDSEETQYF. The CDR3 coding sequence is TGTGCCAGCGGCGGGGGGGACTCCGAAGAGACCCAGTACTTC.

CDR3 sequence reads: CASSEPGQGAGGYTF. The CDR3 DNA reads as TGTGCCAGCAGTGAACCGGGACAGGGGGCGGGTGGCTACACCTTC. The J gene is TRBJ1-2, the V gene TRBV6-1; 12 nucleotides match TRBD1. Germline V gene data show CDR1 as MNHNS and CDR2 as SASEGT. Germline trimming cut 2 bases from V and 7 bases from J; bases unmatched to any gene: 5. The CDR3 extends over 15 amino acids.

The count of this clone is one. The chain links TRBV6-5 to TRBJ1-6; D uncertain. V lost 6 bases and J 0 bases, leaving 9 bases between the germline ends. The germline CDR1 and CDR2 sequences are MNHEY and SVGAGI. This CDR3 is built from 15 residues. The DNA for the CDR3 is TGTGCCAGCAGAGACCGAGGCTCCTATAATTCACCCCTCCACTTT. Amino acid sequence: CASRDRGSYNSPLHF.

The V call is TRBV18, the J call TRBJ2-5, with 9 bases aligning to TRBD1. Germline CDR1 is KGHSH and CDR2 is LQKENI. The CDR3 length is 16 residues. V trimming: 4 bases; J trimming: 2 bases; junction bases outside the gene matches: 8. CDR3 in DNA: TGTGCCAGCTCACTCCTTCACAGGGGGCCACAAGAGACCCAGTACTTC. Translating gives CASSLLHRGPQETQYF.

The chain employs TRBV5-8 and TRBJ2-3; 12 bases map to TRBD2. V dropped 1 base and J dropped 5; count of bases not matched to a gene: 8. CDR3 size: 17 residues. The germline V gene has CDR1 SGHTS and CDR2 YDEGEE. Here the CDR3 DNA reads TGTGCCAGCAGCTTGTCCCGAACTAGCGGGGGGAAAGATACGCAGTATTTT. Its protein product is CASSLSRTSGGKDTQYF. Using reference TRBV5-8 and TRBJ2-3 for the parts outside the CDR3, the full variable domain is EAGVTQSPTHLIKTRGQQATLRCSPISGHTSVYWYQQALGLGLQFLLWYDEGEERNRGNFPPRFSGRQFPNYSSELNVNALELEDSALYLCASSLSRTSGGKDTQYFGPGTRLTVL.

The chain combines TRBV2 with TRBJ1-2; D may be TRBD1 (5 bases). In germline, CDR1 is SNHLY, CDR2 FYNNEI. V was trimmed by 7 bases and J by 7 bases, leaving 19 bases between them. There are 14 residues in the CDR3. Here the CDR3 reads CASNDQVGHVGYTF. The CDR3 DNA reads TGTGCCAGCAATGACCAGGTGGGGCACGTTGGCTACACCTTC.

The chain recombines TRBV11-2 with TRBJ1-3; 8 bases are a match to TRBD1. The CDR3 runs to 16 residues. Germline V gene sequence: CDR1 SGHAT, CDR2 FQNNGV. The V and J ends lost 1 base and 2 bases, in that order; junction bases with no gene match: 4. DNA of the CDR3: TGTGCCAGCAGCTTAGGGCCGACAGGGGCTGGAAACACCATATATTTT. Translating gives CASSLGPTGAGNTIYF.

This clone was seen just once. The V gene is TRBV18, the J gene TRBJ2-3, with D tentatively TRBD2 (6 bases). Germline loops: CDR1 KGHSH, CDR2 LQKENI. The CDR3 is 17 amino acids. V was shortened by 2 bases and J by 7 bases, with 22 bases between the two germline ends. DNA for the CDR3: TGTGCCAGCTCACCATCCCCGAAGGGAGGCGGTCAGAATACGCAGTATTTT. Amino acids: CASSPSPKGGGQNTQYF. Supplemented by reference TRBV18 and TRBJ2-3, the full variable domain reads NAGVMQNPRHLVRRRGQEARLRCSPMKGHSHVYWYRQLPEEGLKFMVYLQKENIIDESGMPKERFSAEFPKEGPSILRIQQVVRGDSAAYFCASSPSPKGGGQNTQYFGPGTRLTVL.

The J gene is TRBJ1-2, the V gene TRBV5-1, with TRBD1 matching 9 bases. Looked up from germline, CDR1 is SGHRS and CDR2 is YFSETQ. V trimming: 9 bases; J trimming: 1 base; junction bases outside the gene matches: 4. The CDR3 consists of 13 residues. CDR3 protein: CATRQGDNYGYTF. The CDR3 DNA sequence: TGCGCCACGAGACAGGGGGATAACTATGGCTACACCTTC.

This clone was detected once. This sequence joins TRBV14 and TRBJ2-4; 8 nucleotides agree with TRBD2. Losses at the gene ends were 4 bases for V and 7 bases for J; bases not matched to a gene: 12. The CDR3 has 16 residues. Germline V gene data show CDR1 as SGHDN and CDR2 as FVKESK. The CDR3 is CASSLQSGGARNIQYF. The DNA for the CDR3 is TGTGCCAGCAGCCTTCAATCCGGGGGGGCCCGGAACATTCAGTACTTC. Using reference TRBV14 and TRBJ2-4 for the parts outside the CDR3, the full variable domain is EAGVTQFPSHSVIEKGQTVTLRCDPISGHDNLYWYRRVMGKEIKFLLHFVKESKQDESGMPNNRFLAERTGGTYSTLKVQPAELEDSGVYFCASSLQSGGARNIQYFGAGTRLSVL.